The 29 T cell receptor beta chains below come from one sample, sequenced in a study of T-cell reconstitution after alpha-beta-depleted transplantation in children. The library targeted TCRbeta and was prepared with unique molecular identifiers. TCRdb re-called the PCR reads through MiXCR, storing one row per CDR3 protein. The sample has more than 400,000 distinct CDR3 sequences, over 9.5% seen once. Sequences were derived from PBMCs, mostly from graft donor cells, sampled 180 days after TCRalphabeta/CD19-depleted stem cell transplant. The receptors shown here come from a female patient aged 2 to 10 who had a stem cell transplant for aplastic anemia, so the T cells may come from the graft donor.

The table lists this clonotype with many counts. The chain has TRBV5-1 and TRBJ2-1; the match to TRBD2 covers 10 bases. Looked up from germline, CDR1 is SGHRS and CDR2 is YFSETQ. CDR3 length: 16 amino acids. J was trimmed by 4 bases and V by 4 bases; bases with no gene match: 8. The CDR3 spells CASSLRTSGTYNEQFF. In nucleotides, the CDR3 is TGCGCCAGCAGCCTAAGGACTAGCGGAACGTACAATGAGCAGTTCTTC.

The table lists this clonotype with many counts. The rearrangement uses TRBV19 and TRBJ1-5, with D possibly being TRBD1 (6 bases). This CDR3 comprises 15 residues. Trimming pared 6 bases from V and 0 bases from J, leaving 12 bases between. Looked up from germline, CDR1 is LNHDA and CDR2 is SQIVND (reference sequence). The CDR3 DNA sequence: TGTGCCAGTAGAACGGGACATTATAGCAATCAGCCCCAGCATTTT. Residues: CASRTGHYSNQPQHF.

This clonotype was counted only a few times. This chain links TRBV30 with TRBJ2-1; 9 positions match TRBD2. With 0 bases clipped from V and 8 bases from J, the junction kept 14 bases outside the gene matches. The CDR3 has 17 amino acids. Germline assignment: CDR1 GTSNPN and CDR2 SVGIG (reference sequence). For the CDR3, the DNA is TGTGCCTGGAGTGTGGGTAATAGCGGGAGCCACGTGGATGAGCAGTTCTTC. This sequence encodes CAWSVGNSGSHVDEQFF.

The chain couples TRBV10-3 to TRBJ2-7; D call uncertain. V dropped 3 bases and J dropped 3 bases, with 9 bases sitting between them. This CDR3 region has 13 residues. Looked up from germline, CDR1 is ENHRY and CDR2 is SYGVKD. CDR3 DNA: TGTGCCATCAGTGACAAGCCAAGCTACGAGCAGTACTTC. Translated: CAISDKPSYEQYF.

This clonotype has more than one count but fewer than ten. The chain has TRBV5-1 and TRBJ2-5; D might be TRBD1 (6 bases). The V and J ends lost 0 bases and 5 bases respectively, with 14 bases between them. This CDR3 region has 15 residues. Germline loops: CDR1 SGHRS, CDR2 YFSETQ. The CDR3 loop reads CASSLEVARGETQYF. The CDR3 DNA reads as TGCGCCAGCAGCTTGGAAGTGGCTAGGGGGGAGACCCAGTACTTC.

In this sample, this clonotype turned up a few times. This chain links TRBV7-9 with TRBJ2-5, with D maybe TRBD2 (6 bases). Germline V gene sequence: CDR1 SEHNR, CDR2 FQNEAQ (reference sequence). CDR3 length: 16 amino acids. The V gene lost 3 bases and the J gene lost 3 bases, with 17 bases spanning the gap. The CDR3 is CASSFTDAGGEETQYF. The CDR3 DNA sequence: TGTGCCAGCAGCTTCACGGACGCCGGCGGGGAAGAGACCCAGTACTTC.

This clonotype was detected ten times or more. The chain joins TRBV15 to TRBJ2-7; TRBD2 is a possible D gene (7 bases). V shed 5 bases and J shed 0 bases, with 17 bases lying between them. This CDR3 contains 16 residues. Germline values: CDR1 LNHNV, CDR2 YYDKDF (reference sequence). The CDR3 coding sequence is TGTGCCACCAGCGGGGGGGGACACGCAGTCTCCTACGAGCAGTACTTC. This translates into CATSGGGHAVSYEQYF. The variable domain in full, with the rest retrieved from reference TRBV15 and TRBJ2-7, is DAMVIQNPRYQVTQFGKPVTLSCSQTLNHNVMYWYQQKSSQAPKLLFHYYDKDFNNEADTPDNFQSRRPNTSFCFLDIRSPGLGDTAMYLCATSGGGHAVSYEQYFGPGTRLTVT.

This sequence joins TRBV10-2 and TRBJ2-3, with a tentative D call TRBD2 (6 bases). Per germline, CDR1 WSHSY and CDR2 SAAADI. V was shortened by 7 bases and J by 4 bases, with 15 bases between the two germline ends. This CDR3 has 14 amino acids. The CDR3 spells CASTLAGLSDTQYF. CDR3 sequence (DNA): TGCGCCAGCACCCTCGCGGGGTTGTCAGATACGCAGTATTTT.

The chain couples TRBV29-1 to TRBJ2-5, with D tentatively TRBD2 (5 bases). The ends were cut back, 7 bases at V and 5 bases at J, with 14 bases in the middle. The CDR3 is 12 residues long. CDR1 SQVTM and CDR2 ANQGSEA come from the germline V gene. In nucleotides, the CDR3 is TGCAGCGCCCTCCGAGGGCCGGAGACCCAGTACTTC. Protein sequence: CSALRGPETQYF.

This clonotype appeared a few times. This chain joins TRBV7-2 and TRBJ2-3, with 8 bases fitting TRBD1. The CDR3 contains 15 residues. The germline V gene encodes CDR1 SGHTA and CDR2 FQGNSA. Trimming cost V 4 bases and J 4 bases; bases outside gene matches: 7. The DNA for the CDR3 is TGTGCCAGCAGCTCTCCAGGGGGCAGTGCAGATACGCAGTATTTT. This encodes CASSSPGGSADTQYF.

The chain carries TRBV7-2 and TRBJ2-1, with D perhaps assigned TRBD1 or TRBD2 (6 bases each). The CDR3 has 16 residues. The germline gives CDR1 SGHTA, CDR2 FQGNSA. V lost 1 base and J lost 8, with 18 bases in between. The DNA for the CDR3 is TGTGCCAGCAGCTTAGGACCAGGGGCGGGAAGTGATGAGCAGTTCTTC. This encodes CASSLGPGAGSDEQFF.

The genes are TRBV20-1 and TRBJ2-1; TRBD1 matches at 8 bases. CDR3 length: 17 residues. Unmatched junction bases numbered 10, after V lost 3 bases and J lost 0 bases. The V gene's germline CDR1 is DFQATT and CDR2 SNEGSKA (reference sequence). CDR3 loop: CSARFAGQASSYNEQFF. Here the CDR3 DNA reads TGCAGTGCTAGGTTCGCGGGACAGGCGAGCTCCTACAATGAGCAGTTCTTC.

This clonotype came up many times. This chain connects TRBV5-5 to TRBJ2-3, with 7 nucleotides matching TRBD1. The length of the CDR3 is 17 residues. Germline V CDR1 and CDR2: SGHKS, YYEKEE (reference sequence). The trim removed 3 bases at V and 2 bases at J, leaving 12 bases unmatched. The CDR3 nucleotides are TGTGCCAGCAGCTCCGGGACAGCTGTTCCCGACACAGATACGCAGTATTTT. Its translation: CASSSGTAVPDTDTQYF.

This clonotype was detected many times. The rearrangement uses TRBV29-1 and TRBJ2-2; unclear D gene. Trimming shortened V by 4 bases and J by 2 bases, and 8 bases separated the two germline ends. Per germline, CDR1 SQVTM and CDR2 ANQGSEA. The CDR3 consists of 13 residues. Written as DNA, the CDR3 is TGCAGCGTTGGAGGCAGAAACACCGGGGAGCTGTTTTTT. Residues: CSVGGRNTGELFF.

This clonotype has just one count. The gene calls are TRBV29-1 and TRBJ2-1; D gene ambiguous. There are 11 residues in the CDR3. Per the germline V gene, CDR1 is SQVTM and CDR2 is ANQGSEA. Trimming removed 4 bases from V and 8 bases from J, with 9 bases in between. The DNA for the CDR3 is TGCAGCGTTGCAGATTACGATGAGCAGTTCTTC. It translates to CSVADYDEQFF.

V gene TRBV2 combines with J gene TRBJ1-5, with 7 bases aligning to TRBD1. After removal of 4 bases from V and 5 bases from J, the junction contained 5 bases not matched to a gene. Germline V gene sequence: CDR1 SNHLY, CDR2 FYNNEI. The CDR3 is 14 residues long. CDR3 in amino acids: CASSVGTEDQPQHF. CDR3 sequence (DNA): TGTGCCAGCAGTGTTGGGACAGAAGATCAGCCCCAGCATTTT.

This clonotype occurred a few times. The gene calls are TRBV27 and TRBJ1-2; 8 bases map to TRBD1. Trimming cost V 5 bases and J 8 bases; bases outside gene matches: 10. The CDR3 totals 14 residues. The germline V gene encodes CDR1 MNHEY and CDR2 SMNVEV (reference sequence). CDR3 sequence (DNA): TGTGCCAGCAGTCCCAAGACAGGGGTGCGCGGCTACACCTTC. Its translation is CASSPKTGVRGYTF.

This chain links TRBV7-2 with TRBJ2-3; perhaps TRBD2 as D (6 bases). CDR1 is SGHTA and CDR2 is FQGNSA in the germline V gene. V was trimmed by 0 bases and J by 4 bases, leaving 11 bases between them. The CDR3 extends over 15 amino acids. The CDR3 loop is CASSLARSGADTQYF. The CDR3 coding sequence is TGTGCCAGCAGCTTAGCTAGGTCGGGAGCAGATACGCAGTATTTT.

A few counts support this clonotype. The V gene is TRBV12-3 or TRBV12-4, the J gene TRBJ2-3, with D uncertain. V lost 3 bases and J 2 bases, leaving 9 bases between the germline ends. The CDR3 covers 14 residues. The CDR3 DNA reads TGTGCCAGCAGTTTTGCATACTCCACAGATACGCAGTATTTT. The encoded protein is CASSFAYSTDTQYF.

This chain uses TRBV5-1 with TRBJ2-5; D is unclear. CDR3 length: 14 amino acids. CDR1 and CDR2 (germline): SGHRS, YFSETQ. V was pared by 6 bases and J by 2 bases, with 14 bases between. The CDR3 sequence is CASTFRPRQETQYF. CDR3 coding DNA: TGCGCCAGCACTTTCCGGCCGAGGCAAGAGACCCAGTACTTC.

This sequence joins TRBV12-3 or TRBV12-4 and TRBJ2-1; 7 bases map to TRBD2. The CDR3 totals 17 residues. In nucleotides, the CDR3 is TGTACCTTCAGTTTAGCGCATTGGGGGAGGGGATACAATGAGCAGTTCTTC. Amino acid sequence: CTFSLAHWGRGYNEQFF.

The V call is TRBV28, the J call TRBJ2-1; 7 nucleotides agree with TRBD2. V lost 6 bases to trimming and J lost 9 bases; unmatched junction nucleotides: 11. This CDR3 is 14 amino acids long. Germline CDR1 MDHEN, CDR2 SYDVKM. CDR3 nucleotides: TGTGCCAGCAGCTCGGGACTAACCAGCGCTGAGCAGTTCTTC. It encodes CASSSGLTSAEQFF.

The rearrangement joins TRBV20-1 to TRBJ2-1; 7 bases are shared with TRBD2. The CDR3 sequence is 15 residues long. V was clipped by 5 bases and J by 4 bases; unmatched bases: 11. Germline values: CDR1 DFQATT, CDR2 SNEGSKA (reference sequence). This CDR3 is CSASPPGLLYNEQFF. The DNA for the CDR3 is TGCAGTGCTTCGCCTCCGGGACTACTGTACAATGAGCAGTTCTTC.

V is TRBV12-3 or TRBV12-4 and J is TRBJ2-2; D is perhaps TRBD1 or TRBD2 (5 bases each). The CDR3 is 15 amino acids. Trimming stripped 3 bases from V and 5 bases from J, with 13 bases between. The CDR3 reads CASSFNSEGTGELFF. As DNA, the CDR3 is TGTGCCAGCAGTTTTAACTCAGAGGGGACCGGGGAGCTGTTTTTT.

This clonotype has ten or more counts. The chain couples TRBV29-1 to TRBJ1-3, with D possibly TRBD1 on 5 matching bases. CDR3 size: 14 residues. The V end lost 5 bases, the J end lost 4 bases, and 15 bases lay between the germline ends. Germline CDR1 and CDR2: SQVTM and ANQGSEA. Here the CDR3 reads CSVRPEGSGNTIYF. As DNA, the CDR3 is TGCAGCGTTAGGCCCGAGGGGTCCGGAAACACCATATATTTT.

This clonotype was seen more than once but under ten times. This chain links TRBV30 with TRBJ2-3; 9 bases fit TRBD2. The CDR3 spans 15 residues. V was clipped by 8 bases and J by 3 bases; unmatched bases: 12. Looked up from germline, CDR1 is GTSNPN and CDR2 is SVGIG (reference sequence). The CDR3 sequence is CATPEKAGGTDTQYF. The CDR3, as DNA: TGTGCCACCCCAGAGAAAGCGGGGGGAACAGATACGCAGTATTTT.

This clonotype was detected only a few times. The chain carries TRBV9 and TRBJ1-3; D gene uncertain. The ends were cut back, 2 bases at V and 1 base at J, with 19 bases in the middle. The CDR3 sequence is 18 residues long. Germline CDR1 and CDR2: SGDLS and YYNGEE. The chain's CDR3 is CASSVADLHTLSGNTIYF. Here the CDR3 DNA reads TGTGCCAGCAGCGTCGCCGATCTCCACACCTTATCTGGAAACACCATATATTTT.

This clonotype was recorded a few times. V usage is TRBV28 and J usage is TRBJ2-7; possibly TRBD1 or TRBD2 for D (5 bases each). Germline-derived CDR1 and CDR2 are MDHEN and SYDVKM. V was cut by 0 bases and J by 3 bases, with 27 bases left in between. This CDR3 is built from 20 residues. The CDR3 DNA reads as TGTGCCAGCAGTTTATGGGGATCGCCGGGGCAGCGAAAGGCACTCTACGAGCAGTACTTC. It yields the protein CASSLWGSPGQRKALYEQYF.

This clonotype has more than one count but fewer than ten. V and J are TRBV7-6 and TRBJ2-1; D call uncertain. This CDR3 has 16 residues. Trimming shortened V by 5 bases and J by 3 bases, and 17 bases separated the two germline ends. Germline loops: CDR1 SGHVS, CDR2 FNYEAQ. The CDR3 bases are TGTGCCAGCAGCCTTGAGGTTGCGCGGAGCTACAATGAGCAGTTCTTC. It codes for CASSLEVARSYNEQFF.